This T cell receptor beta chain came from a study of shared T cell receptors in the human thymus. The protocol was immunoSEQ multiplex PCR, while the TCRdb copy is restricted to in-frame clones and leaves out a portion. Counted here are 600,000 or so clones, 87% occurring once; the ten biggest clones make up roughly 0.0087%. The same sample was also studied in work on human thymus T cells. This second study notes: Thymic and blood repertoires seemed to show skewed V and J gene use.

This receptor was identified in a boy in the first two years of life with a congenital heart defect. The sequenced material came from thymocytes.

CDR3 nucleotide sequence: TGCGCCAGCAGCCTTACTAGCGGGGGGGCTTTGGAGGAGACCCAGTACTTC. This gives the protein CASSLTSGGALEETQYF. The chain recombines TRBV4-3 with TRBJ2-5; 13 nucleotides agree with TRBD2. V was clipped by 4 bases and J by 5 bases; unmatched bases: 10. CDR1 is LGHNA and CDR2 is YSLEER in the germline V gene. CDR3 length: 17 amino acids.